The 19 T cell receptor beta chains below were found in one sample sequenced in a study of T cells in Graves' hyperthyroidism and ophthalmopathy. RNA transcripts yielded amplified TCR beta CDR3 regions. The HTBI set primed first-round TCR CDR3 RT-PCR. A single record per CDR3 protein comes from TCRdb applying MiXCR to the multiplex PCR reads. The sample lists around 440,000 distinct CDR3 sequences, around 16% occurring once. Material: blood. The receptors stem from a woman under 30 with Graves' hyperthyroidism.

CDR3 in DNA: TGTGCCAGCAGCTCGGACAGGGGGCCTTATGGTGAGCAGTTCTTC. Protein: CASSSDRGPYGEQFF. The rearrangement joins TRBV7-9 to TRBJ2-1; 11 bases map to TRBD1. Germline V gene data show CDR1 as SEHNR and CDR2 as FQNEAQ (reference sequence). CDR3 size: 15 residues. J was trimmed by 9 bases and V by 4 bases; bases with no gene match: 8.

The sample holds a few counts of this clonotype. This sequence joins TRBV11-3 and TRBJ2-5; D is unresolved. Trimming removed 4 bases at V and 2 bases at J, with 5 bases between. CDR1 SGHNT and CDR2 YENEEA come from the germline V gene. The CDR3 is 12 residues long. In DNA, the CDR3 is TGTGCCAGCAGCTACAATCAAGAGACCCAGTACTTC. It codes for CASSYNQETQYF.

This clonotype was seen many times. V usage is TRBV18 and J usage is TRBJ1-6, with TRBD1 matching 9 bases. The CDR3 consists of 16 residues. The V segment lost 3 bases and the J segment 5 bases; nucleotides outside the gene matches: 5. Germline CDR1 KGHSH, CDR2 LQKENI. CDR3 region: CASSPGTGPNNSPLHF. The CDR3, as DNA: TGTGCCAGCTCACCTGGGACAGGGCCGAATAATTCACCCCTCCACTTT.

This clonotype appeared many times. The chain uses TRBV5-8 and TRBJ2-7; tentatively, D is TRBD1 or TRBD2 (5 bases each). The CDR3 spans 15 residues. The germline gives CDR1 SGHTS, CDR2 YDEGEE. The V end was cut by 3 bases, the J end by 3 bases, with 16 bases between. The CDR3 reads CASSSGPQKGYEQYF. As DNA, the CDR3 is TGTGCCAGCAGCTCGGGACCCCAAAAGGGCTACGAGCAGTACTTC. Variable domain in full (rest from reference TRBV5-8 and TRBJ2-7): EAGVTQSPTHLIKTRGQQATLRCSPISGHTSVYWYQQALGLGLQFLLWYDEGEERNRGNFPPRFSGRQFPNYSSELNVNALELEDSALYLCASSSGPQKGYEQYFGPGTRLTVT.

This clonotype was counted only a few times. The chain couples TRBV9 to TRBJ2-3; D gene uncertain. The germline V gene has CDR1 SGDLS and CDR2 YYNGEE. CDR3 size: 13 residues. V lost 2 bases and J lost 4, with 8 bases in between. The CDR3: CASSVLPADTQYF. For the CDR3, the DNA is TGTGCCAGCAGCGTTCTCCCCGCAGATACGCAGTATTTT.

This clonotype has at least ten counts. V usage is TRBV30 and J usage is TRBJ2-1; D unclear. Trimming took off 2 bases at V and 8 bases at J, with 10 bases between the two ends. The CDR3 length is 12 residues. Germline V gene sequence: CDR1 GTSNPN, CDR2 SVGIG (reference sequence). For the CDR3, the DNA is TGTGCCTGGAGTCACGGTGGCGATGAGCAGTTCTTC. The encoded protein is CAWSHGGDEQFF.

V is TRBV9 and J is TRBJ2-7; 14 bases are a match to TRBD2. V shed 2 bases, J shed 3 bases, and the junction held 10 bases outside the gene matches. CDR1 is SGDLS, CDR2 YYNGEE, per germline. The CDR3 extends over 18 amino acids. The DNA of the CDR3 is TGTGCCAGCAGCGTTGGACTAGCGGGGGGCTCCGCCCGCTACGAGCAGTACTTC. Translation: CASSVGLAGGSARYEQYF.

This clonotype was counted many times. The V call is TRBV18, the J call TRBJ1-6, with D possibly matching TRBD1 (5 bases). Trimming took 1 base from V and 4 from J, leaving 14 bases between them. Germline V gene sequence: CDR1 KGHSH, CDR2 LQKENI. CDR3 length equals 17 residues. This chain's CDR3 is CASSPHWTPNYNSPLHF. The CDR3 DNA is TGTGCCAGCTCACCACACTGGACACCGAATTATAATTCACCCCTCCACTTT. Using reference TRBV18 and TRBJ1-6 for the parts outside the CDR3, the full variable domain is NAGVMQNPRHLVRRRGQEARLRCSPMKGHSHVYWYRQLPEEGLKFMVYLQKENIIDESGMPKERFSAEFPKEGPSILRIQQVVRGDSAAYFCASSPHWTPNYNSPLHFGNGTRLTVT.

This rearrangement joins TRBV20-1 to TRBJ1-3; D remains ambiguous. V lost 1 base to trimming and J lost 2 bases, with 9 bases between them. The CDR3 is made up of 14 amino acids. Germline CDR1 reads DFQATT; CDR2 reads SNEGSKA (reference sequence). As DNA, the CDR3 is TGCAGTGCTAGAGCGCCAGGTACTGGAAACACCATATATTTT. Its protein product is CSARAPGTGNTIYF.

This clonotype was recorded many times. This chain connects TRBV10-3 to TRBJ2-5, with TRBD1 matching 8 bases. Germline assignment: CDR1 ENHRY and CDR2 SYGVKD. V shed 0 bases, J shed 6 bases, and the junction held 6 bases outside the gene matches. The length of the CDR3 is 15 residues. CDR3 loop: CAISESRQGKQTQYF. CDR3 in DNA: TGTGCCATCAGTGAGTCGAGACAGGGGAAGCAGACCCAGTACTTC.

This clonotype was counted many times. The chain joins TRBV12-3 or TRBV12-4 to TRBJ1-3; no clear D gene. Trimming left V 4 bases short and J 3 bases short, with 10 bases between. The CDR3 has 14 residues. The DNA for the CDR3 is TGTGCCAGCAGTTCTCAGCTGGGTGGAAACACCATATATTTT. Translating it yields CASSSQLGGNTIYF.

This clonotype was counted ten times or more. J is TRBJ2-3 and V is TRBV30, with 10 bases that match TRBD1. Trimming cost V 5 bases and J 4 bases; bases outside gene matches: 9. This CDR3 has 15 residues. Germline V lookup: CDR1 GTSNPN, CDR2 SVGIG (reference sequence). CDR3 nucleotides: TGTGCCTGGGATCCGGGACAGGGGTTTGCAGATACGCAGTATTTT. Its protein is CAWDPGQGFADTQYF.

This clonotype was recorded many times. The gene calls are TRBV12-3 or TRBV12-4 and TRBJ2-1, with 8 positions matching TRBD2. The V gene end was trimmed by 2 bases and the J gene end by 5 bases; junction bases not matched to a gene: 5. The CDR3 loop spans 15 amino acids. The CDR3 DNA sequence: TGTGCCAGCAGTTTATCCCCGCGGGGGGACAATGAGCAGTTCTTC. Amino acid sequence: CASSLSPRGDNEQFF.

The V and J genes are TRBV5-5 and TRBJ2-2, with D uncertain. The CDR3 loop spans 17 amino acids. Germline CDR1 reads SGHKS; CDR2 reads YYEKEE (reference sequence). V was clipped by 1 base and J by 0 bases, with 13 bases between them. CDR3 sequence (DNA): TGTGCCAGCAGCTTGAGGTTAGGCAGCGCGAACACCGGGGAGCTGTTTTTT. Translated, it gives CASSLRLGSANTGELFF.

This clonotype was counted at least ten times. This chain uses TRBV19 with TRBJ1-6, with 7 bases fitting TRBD1. The V gene end was trimmed by 5 bases and the J gene end by 7 bases; junction bases not matched to a gene: 11. Per germline, CDR1 LNHDA and CDR2 SQIVND (reference sequence). The CDR3 has 16 residues. CDR3 sequence: CASSGSGGQKNSPLHF. DNA of the CDR3: TGTGCCAGTAGTGGCTCGGGGGGACAGAAGAATTCACCCCTCCACTTT.

This clonotype was counted many times. The chain couples TRBV30 to TRBJ2-7; tentatively, D is TRBD1 (5 bases). The V end lost 2 bases, the J end lost 6 bases, and 11 bases lay between the germline ends. CDR3 length: 12 amino acids. CDR1 is GTSNPN and CDR2 is SVGIG in the germline V gene (reference sequence). For the CDR3, the DNA is TGTGCCTGGAGTATCCAGGGCCTCGAGCAGTACTTC. Its protein product is CAWSIQGLEQYF.

The sample holds many counts of this clonotype. This sequence joins TRBV20-1 and TRBJ1-4; D uncertain. V was cut by 3 bases and J by 8 bases, with 7 bases left in between. The germline CDR1 and CDR2 sequences are DFQATT and SNEGSKA (reference sequence). The CDR3 has 11 amino acids. The CDR3 reads CSASRLEKLFF. CDR3 DNA: TGCAGTGCTAGTCGACTCGAAAAACTGTTTTTT.

This clonotype was observed at least ten times. The chain has TRBV6-1 and TRBJ2-5; no clear D gene. Between the trimmed V and J ends, which lost 8 bases and 0 bases, there was a span of 10 bases. Germline V gives CDR1 MNHNS, CDR2 SASEGT. The CDR3 is 13 residues long. The CDR3 sequence is CASSVVYQETQYF. As DNA, the CDR3 is TGTGCCAGCTCAGTAGTGTACCAAGAGACCCAGTACTTC.

The rearrangement joins TRBV4-2 to TRBJ1-4; D gene uncertain. Germline values: CDR1 LGHNA, CDR2 YNFKEQ. V shed 1 base and J shed 7 bases, with 13 bases lying between them. CDR3 length: 15 residues. The CDR3 DNA is TGTGCCAGCAGCCAAGTTCGATCGGAGGCTGAAAAACTGTTTTTT. Amino acids: CASSQVRSEAEKLFF.